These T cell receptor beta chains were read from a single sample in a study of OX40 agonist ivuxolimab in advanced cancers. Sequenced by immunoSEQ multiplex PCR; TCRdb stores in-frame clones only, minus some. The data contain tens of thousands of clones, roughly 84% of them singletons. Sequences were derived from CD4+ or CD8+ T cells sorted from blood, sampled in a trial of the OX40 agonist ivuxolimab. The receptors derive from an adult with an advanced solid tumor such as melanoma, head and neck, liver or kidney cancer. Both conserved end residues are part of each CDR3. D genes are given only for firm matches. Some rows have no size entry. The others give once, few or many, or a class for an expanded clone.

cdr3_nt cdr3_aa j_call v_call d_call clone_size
TGCAGCGTCGAGGAGCGGGGCCCGGGTACGCAGTATTTT CSVEERGPGTQYF TRBJ2-3 TRBV29-1 TRBD2 -
TGTGCCAGCAGCTTGTACAATGAGCAGTTCTTC CASSLYNEQFF TRBJ2-1 TRBV25-1 - -
TGTGCCAGCAGCAGGGGGGGACGGAACTCTGGAAACACCATATATTTT CASSRGGRNSGNTIYF TRBJ1-3 TRBV9 - -
TGCGCCAGCAGTGCTTCAAGGGAGGGTGAAAAACTGTTTTTT CASSASREGEKLFF TRBJ1-4 TRBV10-2 - -
TGTGCCAGCGGACAGGGGTTTGACTATGGCTACACCTTC CASGQGFDYGYTF TRBJ1-2 TRBV6-1 TRBD1 -
TGTGCCAGCAGCTTAGTCGGGACAGGGATCCACGAGCAGTACTTC CASSLVGTGIHEQYF TRBJ2-7 TRBV11-2 TRBD1 -
TGTGCCAGCAGCGTAGCCGGGACCCTGGGAGCAGATACGCAGTATTTT CASSVAGTLGADTQYF TRBJ2-3 TRBV9 - -
TGTGCCTGGAGTGTACGCCGACAGGGTTATGGCTACACCTTC CAWSVRRQGYGYTF TRBJ1-2 TRBV30 TRBD1 few
TGCGCCAGCAGCCGGACAGGGCTAACCTACGAGCAGTACTTC CASSRTGLTYEQYF TRBJ2-7 TRBV5-1 TRBD1 -
TGTGCCAGCAGCGCACGCATGGTCCCAGATACGCAGTATTTT CASSARMVPDTQYF TRBJ2-3 TRBV9 - -
TGTGCCAGTAGTTCCTCGGGACAGGGTGGAAAGACCCAGTACTTC CASSSSGQGGKTQYF TRBJ2-5 TRBV19 TRBD1 -
TGTGCCATCAGTGAAAGGGCGAACACTGAAGCTTTCTTT CAISERANTEAFF TRBJ1-1 TRBV10-3 - few
TGTGCCAGTAGTATCCAGGGGGCCGAAGAGACCCAGTACTTC CASSIQGAEETQYF TRBJ2-5 TRBV19 TRBD1 -
TGTGCCAGCAGGGTGACCTACGAGCAGTACTTC CASRVTYEQYF TRBJ2-7 TRBV28 - -
TGTGCCAGCAGTTCCCCCCCCAAGGCTTCAGATACGCAGTATTTT CASSSPPKASDTQYF TRBJ2-3 TRBV6-6 - -
TGTGCCAGCAGCTTCCTGACCCCGGGGGTGTATGGCTACACCTTC CASSFLTPGVYGYTF TRBJ1-2 TRBV5-6 - -
TGTGCCGTACAGGGGTTGCGAGGGGAGCTGTTTTTT CAVQGLRGELFF TRBJ2-2 TRBV7-6 TRBD1 few
TGTGCCAGCAGTTCAGCAGGGGCCCTCTCCTACGAGCAGTACTTC CASSSAGALSYEQYF TRBJ2-7 TRBV11-2 - once
TGTGCCAGCAGAGCGTATAGCAATCAGCCCCAGCATTTT CASRAYSNQPQHF TRBJ1-5 TRBV27 - few
TGTGCCACCAGCAGAGATCCGGAGGGGGGGCGTAATGAGCAGTTCTTC CATSRDPEGGRNEQFF TRBJ2-1 TRBV15 - -
TGTGCCTGGCGGGGCAAAGGGGGGGTCAAAAACATTCAGTACTTC CAWRGKGGVKNIQYF TRBJ2-4 TRBV30 - -
TGTGCCAGCAGGCGAGACAGGGACACCGGGGAGCTGTTTTTT CASRRDRDTGELFF TRBJ2-2 TRBV6-1 TRBD1 few
TGTGCCAGCAGCTACGGAGTTAACACTGAAGCTTTCTTT CASSYGVNTEAFF TRBJ1-1 TRBV7-9 - -
TGTGCCTGGAGTGTGAGTTACGAGCAGTACTTC CAWSVSYEQYF TRBJ2-7 TRBV30 - -
TGTGCCAGCAGCTTTTCAACAGGGGGCGGCGAAAAACTGTTTTTT CASSFSTGGGEKLFF TRBJ1-4 TRBV7-6 TRBD1 -
TGTGCCAGCAGTTACGAAGGGGGGTTGAACACTGAAGCTTTCTTT CASSYEGGLNTEAFF TRBJ1-1 TRBV6-6 - -
TGTGCCAGTTCTTCCGGGGTCCTTGATTCACCCCTCCACTTT CASSSGVLDSPLHF TRBJ1-6 TRBV19 - -
TGTGCCAGCAGCCAGCCCCCATCCGGGCGAGGCTACACCTTC CASSQPPSGRGYTF TRBJ1-2 TRBV7-2 - -
TGTGCCAGCAGTGAAGGAGTAAGTTCCCAGCATTTT CASSEGVSSQHF TRBJ1-5 TRBV2 - -
TGTGCCAGCATGTTAGTCCCTAGCGGGAGTTACGAGCAGTACTTC CASMLVPSGSYEQYF TRBJ2-7 TRBV6-1 TRBD2 -
TGTGCCAGCAGTGCAGACAGGGGGCCTCAGCCCCAGCATTTT CASSADRGPQPQHF TRBJ1-5 TRBV27 TRBD1 once
TGTGCCAGCGCTTCCGGTCAGCCCCAGCATTTT CASASGQPQHF TRBJ1-5 TRBV28 - -
TGTGCCAGCAGCTTAGGGACAGGAGCCCACAATCAGCCCCAGCATTTT CASSLGTGAHNQPQHF TRBJ1-5 TRBV11-2 TRBD1 -
TGCGCCAGCAGCTTGGGGGTGAGGCAAAGCACAGATACGCAGTATTTT CASSLGVRQSTDTQYF TRBJ2-3 TRBV5-1 - -
TGTGCTAGTGGTCCTGAGATAGATACGCAGTATTTT CASGPEIDTQYF TRBJ2-3 TRBV12-5 - -
TGCGCCAGCAGCTCGACAGGGGGGGACTATGGCTACACCTTC CASSSTGGDYGYTF TRBJ1-2 TRBV5-1 TRBD1 -
TGTGCCATCAGTGAGGGACAGGGTAATCAGCCCCAGCATTTT CAISEGQGNQPQHF TRBJ1-5 TRBV10-3 TRBD1 once
TGCGCCAGCAGCTTGGCGGCGAACGGGGAGCTGTTTTTT CASSLAANGELFF TRBJ2-2 TRBV5-1 - -
TGTGCCAGCAGTGATAAAAGGCCATTAATAACCTACGAGCAGTACTTC CASSDKRPLITYEQYF TRBJ2-7 TRBV6-1 - -
TGTGCCAGCAGCGTTGACAGGTCCGAGCAGTACTTC CASSVDRSEQYF TRBJ2-7 TRBV5-4 - -
TGTGCCTGGAGTCCCCTCAGGGGGCTGGAAAAACTGTTTTTT CAWSPLRGLEKLFF TRBJ1-4 TRBV30 TRBD1 -
TGTGCCAGCAGTTACTCGTTAAGGGACCCTGGGGAAAAACTGTTTTTT CASSYSLRDPGEKLFF TRBJ1-4 TRBV6-5 - -
TGTGCCAGCAGCTGGACAGGAGATAGCAATCAGCCCCAGCATTTT CASSWTGDSNQPQHF TRBJ1-5 TRBV11-2 TRBD1 -
TGTGCCAGCAGCTCCTTAGCGGGAGGGGCAGATACGCAGTATTTT CASSSLAGGADTQYF TRBJ2-3 TRBV7-9 TRBD2 -
TGTGCCAGCAGCAAAGTAGATTGGACGAAACAGGGAGGAAACACCATATATTTT CASSKVDWTKQGGNTIYF TRBJ1-3 TRBV21-1 - -
TGTGCCAGCAGTGACGGGACTAGCTCCTACAATGAGCAGTTCTTC CASSDGTSSYNEQFF TRBJ2-1 TRBV5-5 TRBD2 -
TGTGCCAGCAGCCCCAGGGTAGCGGGACCGTGGGGCGATGAGCAGTTCTTC CASSPRVAGPWGDEQFF TRBJ2-1 TRBV11-2 TRBD2 few
TGCGCCAGCAGCTCCGGGACAGGGTTCTCACCCCTCCACTTT CASSSGTGFSPLHF TRBJ1-6 TRBV5-1 TRBD1 -
TGTGCCAGCAGTGAAGGGGGACTGTCCTCTGGAAACACCATATATTTT CASSEGGLSSGNTIYF TRBJ1-3 TRBV6-1 - -
TGTGCCAGCAGCTTAGACAGACAGGAGAATAATTCACCCCTCCACTTT CASSLDRQENNSPLHF TRBJ1-6 TRBV7-2 - few
TGTGCCAGCCTAAGACAGGGGGCCTGGAACACTGAAGCTTTCTTT CASLRQGAWNTEAFF TRBJ1-1 TRBV28 TRBD1 -
TGTGCCTGGAGCGGTGGGACAGTCACTGAAGCTTTCTTT CAWSGGTVTEAFF TRBJ1-1 TRBV30 TRBD1 few
TGTGCCAGCACCTCAGTAGGACAGCTGAACACCGGGGAGCTGTTTTTT CASTSVGQLNTGELFF TRBJ2-2 TRBV5-5 - once
TGTGCCTGGAGTCCACAGGGAGAACTCAAAAACATTCAGTACTTC CAWSPQGELKNIQYF TRBJ2-4 TRBV30 - -
TGTGCCTGGAGTGTACGGGGGGGAAATTCACCCCTCCACTTT CAWSVRGGNSPLHF TRBJ1-6 TRBV30 - -